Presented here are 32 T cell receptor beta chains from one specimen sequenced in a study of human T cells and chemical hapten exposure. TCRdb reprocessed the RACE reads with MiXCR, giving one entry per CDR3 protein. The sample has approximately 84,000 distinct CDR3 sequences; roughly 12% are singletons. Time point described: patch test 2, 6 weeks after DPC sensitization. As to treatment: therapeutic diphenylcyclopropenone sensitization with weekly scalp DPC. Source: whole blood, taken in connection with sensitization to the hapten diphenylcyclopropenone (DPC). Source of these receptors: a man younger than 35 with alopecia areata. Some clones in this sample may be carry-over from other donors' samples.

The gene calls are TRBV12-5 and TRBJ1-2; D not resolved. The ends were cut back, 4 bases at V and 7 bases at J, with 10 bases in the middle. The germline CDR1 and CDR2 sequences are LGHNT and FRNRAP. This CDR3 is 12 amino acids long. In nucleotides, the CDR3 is TGTGCTAGTGGTTCCCCCCCAGGTGGCTACACCTTC. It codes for CASGSPPGGYTF.

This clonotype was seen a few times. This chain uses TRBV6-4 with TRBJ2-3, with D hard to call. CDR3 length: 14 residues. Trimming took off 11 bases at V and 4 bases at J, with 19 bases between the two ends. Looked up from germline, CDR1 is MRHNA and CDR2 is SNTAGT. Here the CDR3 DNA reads TGTGCCTCATCTCTGGACCGGTTCGCAGATACGCAGTATTTT. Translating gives CASSLDRFADTQYF.

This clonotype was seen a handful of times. The CDR3 bases are TGCAGTGCTAGAGGCGACAGTCTTCATCAGCCCCAGCATTTT. Translation: CSARGDSLHQPQHF. The chain recombines TRBV20-1 with TRBJ1-5; the D gene is possibly TRBD1 (5 bases). The V end lost 1 base, the J end lost 5 bases, and 12 bases lay between the germline ends. CDR1 and CDR2 from the germline V gene are DFQATT and SNEGSKA (reference sequence). The CDR3 runs 14 residues.

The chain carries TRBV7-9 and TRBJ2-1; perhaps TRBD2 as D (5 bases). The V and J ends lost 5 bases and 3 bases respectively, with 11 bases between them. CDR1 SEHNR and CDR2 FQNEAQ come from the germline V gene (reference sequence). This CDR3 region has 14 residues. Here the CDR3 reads CASSLELDYNEQFF. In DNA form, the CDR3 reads TGTGCCAGCAGCCTCGAACTAGACTACAATGAGCAGTTCTTC.

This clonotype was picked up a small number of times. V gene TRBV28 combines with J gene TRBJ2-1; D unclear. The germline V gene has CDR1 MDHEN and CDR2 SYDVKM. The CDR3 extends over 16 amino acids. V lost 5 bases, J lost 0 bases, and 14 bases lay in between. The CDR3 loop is CASSALDKSSYNEQFF. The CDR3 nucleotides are TGTGCCAGCAGTGCCTTAGACAAGAGCTCCTACAATGAGCAGTTCTTC.

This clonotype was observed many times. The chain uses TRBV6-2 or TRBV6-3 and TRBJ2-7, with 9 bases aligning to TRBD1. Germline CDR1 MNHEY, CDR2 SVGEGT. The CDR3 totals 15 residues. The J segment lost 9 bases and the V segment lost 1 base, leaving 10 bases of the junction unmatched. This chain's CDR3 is CASSYLGQGHAVQYV. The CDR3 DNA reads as TGTGCCAGCAGTTACTTGGGACAGGGTCATGCCGTGCAGTACGTC.

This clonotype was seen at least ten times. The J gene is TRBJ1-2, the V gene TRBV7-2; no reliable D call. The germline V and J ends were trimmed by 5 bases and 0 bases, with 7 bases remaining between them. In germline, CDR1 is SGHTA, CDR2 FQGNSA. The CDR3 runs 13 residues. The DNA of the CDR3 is TGTGCCAGCAGCAAACAGACTAACTATGGCTACACCTTC. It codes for CASSKQTNYGYTF.

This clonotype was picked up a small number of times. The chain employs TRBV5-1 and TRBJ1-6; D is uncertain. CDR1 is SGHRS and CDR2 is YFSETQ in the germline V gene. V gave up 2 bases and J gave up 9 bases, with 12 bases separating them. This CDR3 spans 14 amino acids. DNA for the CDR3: TGCGCCAGCAGCTTAGGGTCTCCTATTTCACCCCTCCACTTT. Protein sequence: CASSLGSPISPLHF.

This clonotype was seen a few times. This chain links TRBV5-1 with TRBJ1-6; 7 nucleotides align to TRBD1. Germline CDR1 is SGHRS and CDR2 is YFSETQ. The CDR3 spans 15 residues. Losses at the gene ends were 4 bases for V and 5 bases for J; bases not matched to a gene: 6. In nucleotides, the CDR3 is TGCGCCAGCAGCCCGGGACAGCAGGATAATTCACCCCTCCACTTT. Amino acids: CASSPGQQDNSPLHF.

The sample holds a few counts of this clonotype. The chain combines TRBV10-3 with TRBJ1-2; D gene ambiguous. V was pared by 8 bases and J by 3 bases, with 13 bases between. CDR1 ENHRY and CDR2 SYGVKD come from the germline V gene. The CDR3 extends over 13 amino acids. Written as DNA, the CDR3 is TGTGCCATCCAAGACAAGGCCGACTATGGCTACACCTTC. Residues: CAIQDKADYGYTF.

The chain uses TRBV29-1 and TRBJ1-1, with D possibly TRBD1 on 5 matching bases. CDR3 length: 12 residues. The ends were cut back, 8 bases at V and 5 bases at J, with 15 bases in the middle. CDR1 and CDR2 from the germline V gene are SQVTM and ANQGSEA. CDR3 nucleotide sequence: TGCAGCTTTCTGTGGGGGGGGACTGAAGCTTTCTTT. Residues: CSFLWGGTEAFF.

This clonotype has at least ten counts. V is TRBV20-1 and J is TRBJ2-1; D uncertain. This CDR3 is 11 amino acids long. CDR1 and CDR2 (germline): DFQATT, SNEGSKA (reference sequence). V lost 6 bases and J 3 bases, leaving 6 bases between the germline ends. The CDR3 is CSAPSYNEQFF. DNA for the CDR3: TGCAGTGCCCCGAGCTACAATGAGCAGTTCTTC.

The CDR3 here is CASSRGTNSNQPQHF. CDR3 DNA sequence: TGTGCCAGTAGTAGGGGCACCAATAGCAATCAGCCCCAGCATTTT. This chain uses TRBV19 with TRBJ1-5, with D possibly being TRBD1 (5 bases). The CDR3 length is 15 residues. With 4 bases removed from V and 0 bases from J, the gap between germline ends came to 10 bases. Germline V gene data show CDR1 as LNHDA and CDR2 as SQIVND (reference sequence).

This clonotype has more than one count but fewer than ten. DNA of the CDR3: TGCGCCAGCAGCCAAGAATCCCAGCGTAGGGAGACCCAGTACTTC. Encoded protein: CASSQESQRRETQYF. The genes are TRBV4-1 and TRBJ2-5, with unresolved D. V was shortened by 0 bases and J by 5 bases, with 13 bases between the two germline ends. Germline V lookup: CDR1 MGHRA, CDR2 YSYEKL. This CDR3 is built from 15 residues.

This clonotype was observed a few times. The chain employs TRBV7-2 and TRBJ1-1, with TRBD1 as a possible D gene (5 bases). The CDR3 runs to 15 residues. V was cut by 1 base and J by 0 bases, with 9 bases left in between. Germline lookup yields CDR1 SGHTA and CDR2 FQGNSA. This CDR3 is CASSLEGRVNTEAFF. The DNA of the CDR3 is TGTGCCAGCAGCTTAGAAGGCAGGGTGAACACTGAAGCTTTCTTT.

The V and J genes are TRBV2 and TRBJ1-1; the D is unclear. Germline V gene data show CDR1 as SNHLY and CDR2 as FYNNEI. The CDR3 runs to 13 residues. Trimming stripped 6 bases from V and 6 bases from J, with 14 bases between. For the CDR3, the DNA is TGTGCCAGCAGCTCTCTTGGGAGGCCTGAAGCTTTCTTT. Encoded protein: CASSSLGRPEAFF.

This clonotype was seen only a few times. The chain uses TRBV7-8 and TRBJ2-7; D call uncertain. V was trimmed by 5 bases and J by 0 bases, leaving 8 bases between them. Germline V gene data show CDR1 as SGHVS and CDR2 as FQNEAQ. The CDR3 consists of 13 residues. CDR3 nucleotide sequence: TGTGCCAGCAGCGCAGGCCTCTCCTACGAGCAGTACGTC. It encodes CASSAGLSYEQYV.

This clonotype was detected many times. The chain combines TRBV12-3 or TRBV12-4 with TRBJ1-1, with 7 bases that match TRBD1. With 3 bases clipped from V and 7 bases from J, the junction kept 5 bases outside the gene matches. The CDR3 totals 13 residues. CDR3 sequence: CASSFTGDLEAFF. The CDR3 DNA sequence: TGTGCCAGCAGTTTTACAGGGGACCTTGAAGCTTTCTTT.

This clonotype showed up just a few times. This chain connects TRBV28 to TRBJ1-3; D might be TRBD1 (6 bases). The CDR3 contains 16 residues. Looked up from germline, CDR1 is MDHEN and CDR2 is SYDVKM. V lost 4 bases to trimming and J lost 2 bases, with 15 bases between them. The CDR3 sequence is CASSWSGETAGNTIYF. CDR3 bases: TGTGCCAGCAGTTGGTCAGGGGAGACGGCTGGAAACACCATATATTTT.

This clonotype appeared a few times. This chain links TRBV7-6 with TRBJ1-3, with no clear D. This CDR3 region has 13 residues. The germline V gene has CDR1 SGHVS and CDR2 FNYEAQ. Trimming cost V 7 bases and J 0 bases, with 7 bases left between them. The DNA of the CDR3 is TGTGCCAGCACCCCAAGCTCTGGAAACACCATATATTTT. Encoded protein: CASTPSSGNTIYF.

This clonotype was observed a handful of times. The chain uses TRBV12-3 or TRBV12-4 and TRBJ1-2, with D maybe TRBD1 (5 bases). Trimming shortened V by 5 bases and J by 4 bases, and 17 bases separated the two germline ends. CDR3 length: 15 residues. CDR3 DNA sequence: TGTGCCAGCAGTCCGGGACGGTTGAGTCTCTATGGCTACACCTTC. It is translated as CASSPGRLSLYGYTF.

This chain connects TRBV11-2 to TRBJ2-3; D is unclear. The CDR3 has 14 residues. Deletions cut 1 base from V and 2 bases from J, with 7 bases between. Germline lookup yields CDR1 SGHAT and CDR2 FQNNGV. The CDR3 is CASSLGVTTDTQYF. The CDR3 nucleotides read TGTGCCAGCAGCTTAGGTGTTACCACAGATACGCAGTATTTT.

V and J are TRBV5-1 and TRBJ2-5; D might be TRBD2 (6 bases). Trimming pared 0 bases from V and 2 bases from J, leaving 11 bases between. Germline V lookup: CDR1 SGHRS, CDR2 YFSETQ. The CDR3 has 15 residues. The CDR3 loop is CASSLGGGRQETQYF. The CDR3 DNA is TGCGCCAGCAGCTTGGGGGGAGGACGGCAAGAGACCCAGTACTTC.

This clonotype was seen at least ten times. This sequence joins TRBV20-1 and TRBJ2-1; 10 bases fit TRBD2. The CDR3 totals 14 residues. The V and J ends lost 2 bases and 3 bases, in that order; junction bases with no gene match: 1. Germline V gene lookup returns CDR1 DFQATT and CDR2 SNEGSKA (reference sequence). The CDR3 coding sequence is TGCAGTGCTAGACTAGCGGGGGTCTACAATGAGCAGTTCTTC. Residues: CSARLAGVYNEQFF.

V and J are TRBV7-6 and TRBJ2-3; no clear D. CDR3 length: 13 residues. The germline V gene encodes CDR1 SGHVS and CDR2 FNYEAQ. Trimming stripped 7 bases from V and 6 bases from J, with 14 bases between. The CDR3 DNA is TGTGCCAGCACCATAGGGTTCGGGGATACGCAGTATTTT. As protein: CASTIGFGDTQYF.

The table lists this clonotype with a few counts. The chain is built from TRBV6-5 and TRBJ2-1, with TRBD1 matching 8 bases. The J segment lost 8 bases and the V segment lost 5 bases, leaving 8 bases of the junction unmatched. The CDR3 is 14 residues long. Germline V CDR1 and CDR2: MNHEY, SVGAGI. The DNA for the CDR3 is TGTGCCAGCAGTACTCGGACAGGGTTCGATGAGCAGTTCTTC. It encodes CASSTRTGFDEQFF.

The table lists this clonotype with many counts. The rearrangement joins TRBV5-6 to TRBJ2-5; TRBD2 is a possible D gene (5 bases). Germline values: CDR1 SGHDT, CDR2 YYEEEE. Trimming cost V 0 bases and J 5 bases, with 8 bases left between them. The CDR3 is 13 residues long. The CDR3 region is CASSLGRGETQYF. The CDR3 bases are TGTGCCAGCAGCTTGGGCCGAGGGGAGACCCAGTACTTC.

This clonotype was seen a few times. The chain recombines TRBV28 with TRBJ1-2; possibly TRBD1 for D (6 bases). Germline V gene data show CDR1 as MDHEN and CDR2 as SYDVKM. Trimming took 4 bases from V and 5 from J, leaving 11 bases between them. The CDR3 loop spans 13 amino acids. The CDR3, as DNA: TGTGCCAGCAGTTCAACGGACAGATATGGCTACACCTTC. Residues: CASSSTDRYGYTF.

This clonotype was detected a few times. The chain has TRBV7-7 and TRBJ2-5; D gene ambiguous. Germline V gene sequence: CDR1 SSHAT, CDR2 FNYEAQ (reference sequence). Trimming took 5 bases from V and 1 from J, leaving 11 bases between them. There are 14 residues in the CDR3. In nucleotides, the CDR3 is TGTGCCAGCAGCACCGGACCGAGCCAAGAGACCCAGTACTTC. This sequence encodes CASSTGPSQETQYF. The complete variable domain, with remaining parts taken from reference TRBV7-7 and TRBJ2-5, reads GAGVSQSPRYKVTKRGQDVTLRCDPISSHATLYWYQQALGQGPEFLTYFNYEAQPDKSGLPSDRFSAERPEGSISTLTIQRTEQRDSAMYRCASSTGPSQETQYFGPGTRLLVL.

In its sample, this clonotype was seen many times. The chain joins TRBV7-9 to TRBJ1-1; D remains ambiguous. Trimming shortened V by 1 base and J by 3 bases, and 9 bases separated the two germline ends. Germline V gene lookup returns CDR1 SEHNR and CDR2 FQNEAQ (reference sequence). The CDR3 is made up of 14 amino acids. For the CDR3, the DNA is TGTGCCAGCAGCTTAGGTGCTGGGGACACTGAAGCTTTCTTT. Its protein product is CASSLGAGDTEAFF.

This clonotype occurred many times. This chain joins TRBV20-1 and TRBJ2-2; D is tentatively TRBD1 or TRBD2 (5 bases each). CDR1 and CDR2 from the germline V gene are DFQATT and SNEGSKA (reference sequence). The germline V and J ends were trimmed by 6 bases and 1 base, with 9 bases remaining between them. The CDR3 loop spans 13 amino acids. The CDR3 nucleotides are TGCAGTGCAAGGGACGGGAACACCGGGGAGCTGTTTTTT. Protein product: CSARDGNTGELFF.

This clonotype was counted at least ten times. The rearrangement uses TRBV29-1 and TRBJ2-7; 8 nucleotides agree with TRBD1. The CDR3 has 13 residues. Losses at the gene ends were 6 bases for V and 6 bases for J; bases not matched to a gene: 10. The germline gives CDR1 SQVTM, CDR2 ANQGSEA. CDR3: CSVSRGPGAEQYV. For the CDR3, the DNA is TGCAGCGTCTCCAGGGGGCCGGGAGCCGAGCAGTACGTC.